A selection of T cell receptor beta chains follows, all from one sample in a study of control samples from healthy donors and cancer patients. Repertoires were generated with immunoSEQ multiplex PCR, while TCRdb's copy carries only in-frame clones and drops some. The data hold around 78,000 clones, with approximately 94% observed a single time. The material sequenced was blood. These receptors were collected from a woman under 30 in good health. Each CDR3 is given with its conserved first and last residue. Fields, in order: D gene, V gene, J gene, clone size, CDR3 DNA, CDR3 protein. The D gene is left open where the match is weak. The listing skips clone size in some rows; elsewhere it reads once, few, many or a size class.

D gene: NA; V gene: TRBV10-3; J gene: TRBJ1-2; clone size: NA; CDR3 DNA: TGTGCCACCGCGGAGTCGGCCAACTATGGCTACACCTTC; CDR3 protein: CATAESANYGYTF
D gene: NA; V gene: TRBV28; J gene: TRBJ1-2; clone size: NA; CDR3 DNA: TGTGCCAGCAGTTTGCTGATTGAGGGTAGACATGGCTACACCTTC; CDR3 protein: CASSLLIEGRHGYTF
D gene: NA; V gene: TRBV27; J gene: TRBJ1-1; clone size: NA; CDR3 DNA: TGTGCCAGCAGTTTCCGGGATATGAACACTGAAGCTTTCTTT; CDR3 protein: CASSFRDMNTEAFF
D gene: NA; V gene: TRBV25-1; J gene: TRBJ2-5; clone size: once; CDR3 DNA: TGTGCCAGCGGTTTACAGGGCCTCGAGACCCAGTACTTC; CDR3 protein: CASGLQGLETQYF
D gene: NA; V gene: TRBV6-4; J gene: TRBJ1-5; clone size: NA; CDR3 DNA: TGTGCCAGCAGCCCCGTTTGGGGGGCGAAGCAGCCCCAGCATTTT; CDR3 protein: CASSPVWGAKQPQHF
D gene: TRBD2; V gene: TRBV5-1; J gene: TRBJ2-1; clone size: NA; CDR3 DNA: TGCGCCAGCAGCTTTATCCCGGGGGGGCGTAACAATGAGCAGTTCTTC; CDR3 protein: CASSFIPGGRNNEQFF
D gene: NA; V gene: TRBV10-1; J gene: TRBJ2-5; clone size: NA; CDR3 DNA: TGCGCCAGCAGTGCTTATGGTACAGCGCAAGAGACCCAGTACTTC; CDR3 protein: CASSAYGTAQETQYF
D gene: TRBD1; V gene: TRBV19; J gene: TRBJ1-5; clone size: NA; CDR3 DNA: TGTGCCAGTAGTGCCACGACAGGGTTTAATCAGCCCCAGCATTTT; CDR3 protein: CASSATTGFNQPQHF
D gene: NA; V gene: TRBV11-1; J gene: TRBJ2-7; clone size: NA; CDR3 DNA: TGTGCCAGCAGCTTAAGACCCTACGAGCAGTACTTC; CDR3 protein: CASSLRPYEQYF
D gene: TRBD1; V gene: TRBV27; J gene: TRBJ1-1; clone size: NA; CDR3 DNA: TGTGCCAGCAGCGCTACAGGGGGGCGGGCTTTCTTT; CDR3 protein: CASSATGGRAFF
D gene: NA; V gene: TRBV2; J gene: TRBJ1-6; clone size: NA; CDR3 DNA: TGTGCCAGCAGTGAATACGCAGGACTAAATTCACCCCTCCACTTT; CDR3 protein: CASSEYAGLNSPLHF
D gene: NA; V gene: TRBV7-9; J gene: TRBJ1-5; clone size: NA; CDR3 DNA: TGTGCCAGCAGCTTAGACAGTTATCAGCCCCAGCATTTT; CDR3 protein: CASSLDSYQPQHF
D gene: TRBD1; V gene: TRBV19; J gene: TRBJ2-7; clone size: NA; CDR3 DNA: TGTGCCAGCCGAACCGGGACAGGGCCCTACGAGCAGTACTTC; CDR3 protein: CASRTGTGPYEQYF
D gene: TRBD1; V gene: TRBV27; J gene: TRBJ1-2; clone size: NA; CDR3 DNA: TGTGCCAGCACCCCGGACAGGAGGGTTAACTATGGCTACACCTTC; CDR3 protein: CASTPDRRVNYGYTF
D gene: NA; V gene: TRBV7-2; J gene: TRBJ2-5; clone size: NA; CDR3 DNA: TGTGCCAGCAGCCCCGAGGGGGGAGGGTTGGGAGAGACCCAGTACTTC; CDR3 protein: CASSPEGGGLGETQYF
D gene: NA; V gene: TRBV15; J gene: TRBJ2-2; clone size: NA; CDR3 DNA: TGTGCCACCAGCAGAGGGGGGGTGAGCACCGGGGAGCTGTTTTTT; CDR3 protein: CATSRGGVSTGELFF
D gene: NA; V gene: TRBV18; J gene: TRBJ2-7; clone size: NA; CDR3 DNA: TGTGCCAGCTCACTGACAGCGTCAGGACCCTACGAGCAGTACTTC; CDR3 protein: CASSLTASGPYEQYF